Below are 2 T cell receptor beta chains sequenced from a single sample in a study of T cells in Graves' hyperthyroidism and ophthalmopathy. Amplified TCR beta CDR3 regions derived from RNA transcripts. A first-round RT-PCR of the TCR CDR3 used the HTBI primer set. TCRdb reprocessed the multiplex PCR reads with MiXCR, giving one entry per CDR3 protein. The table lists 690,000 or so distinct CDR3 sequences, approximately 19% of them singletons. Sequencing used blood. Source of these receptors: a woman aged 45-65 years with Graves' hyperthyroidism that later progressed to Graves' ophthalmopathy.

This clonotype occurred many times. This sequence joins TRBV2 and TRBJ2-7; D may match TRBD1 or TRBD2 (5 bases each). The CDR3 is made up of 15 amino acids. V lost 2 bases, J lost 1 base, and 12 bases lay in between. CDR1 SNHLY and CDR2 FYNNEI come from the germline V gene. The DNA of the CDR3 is TGTGCCAGCAGTGAATTCCAGGGAGAATCCTACGAGCAGTACTTC. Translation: CASSEFQGESYEQYF. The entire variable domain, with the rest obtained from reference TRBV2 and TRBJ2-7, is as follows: EPEVTQTPSHQVTQMGQEVILRCVPISNHLYFYWYRQILGQKVEFLVSFYNNEISEKSEIFDDQFSVERPDGSNFTLKIRSTKLEDSAMYFCASSEFQGESYEQYFGPGTRLTVT.

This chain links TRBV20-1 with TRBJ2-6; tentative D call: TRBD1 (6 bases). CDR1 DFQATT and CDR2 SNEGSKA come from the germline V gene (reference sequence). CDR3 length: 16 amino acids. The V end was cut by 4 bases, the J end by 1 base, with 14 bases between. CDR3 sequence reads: CSANDRRQSGANVLTF. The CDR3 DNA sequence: TGCAGTGCTAACGACAGGCGACAGTCTGGGGCCAACGTCCTGACTTTC.